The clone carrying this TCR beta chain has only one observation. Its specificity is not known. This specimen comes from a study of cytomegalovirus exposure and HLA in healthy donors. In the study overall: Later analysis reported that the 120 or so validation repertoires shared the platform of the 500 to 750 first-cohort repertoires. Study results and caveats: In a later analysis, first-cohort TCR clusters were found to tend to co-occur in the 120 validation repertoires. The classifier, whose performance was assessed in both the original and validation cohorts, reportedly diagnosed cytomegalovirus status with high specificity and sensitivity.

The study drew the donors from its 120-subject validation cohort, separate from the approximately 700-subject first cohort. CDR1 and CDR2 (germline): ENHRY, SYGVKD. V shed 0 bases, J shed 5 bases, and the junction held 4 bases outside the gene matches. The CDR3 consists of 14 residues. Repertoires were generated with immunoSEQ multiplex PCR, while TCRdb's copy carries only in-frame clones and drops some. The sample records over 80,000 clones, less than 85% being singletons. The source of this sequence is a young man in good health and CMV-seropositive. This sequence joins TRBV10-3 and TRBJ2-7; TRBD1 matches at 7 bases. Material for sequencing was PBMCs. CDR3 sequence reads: CAISESTGTDEQYF. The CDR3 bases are TGTGCCATCAGTGAGTCAACAGGGACAGACGAGCAGTACTTC.